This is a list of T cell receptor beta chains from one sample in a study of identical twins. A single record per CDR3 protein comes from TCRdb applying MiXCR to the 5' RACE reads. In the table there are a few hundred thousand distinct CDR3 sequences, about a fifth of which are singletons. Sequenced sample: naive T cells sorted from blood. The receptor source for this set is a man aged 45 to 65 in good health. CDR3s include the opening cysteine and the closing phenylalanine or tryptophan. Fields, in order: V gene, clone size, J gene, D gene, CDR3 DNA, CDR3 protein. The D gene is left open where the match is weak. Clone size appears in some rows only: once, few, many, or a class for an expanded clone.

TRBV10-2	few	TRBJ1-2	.	TGCGCCAGCAGTGAAACTACGAACTATGGCTACACCTTC	CASSETTNYGYTF
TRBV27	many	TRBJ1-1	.	TGTGCCAGCAGTCCTCGGGCAGGGAGCAACACTGAAGCTTTCTTT	CASSPRAGSNTEAFF
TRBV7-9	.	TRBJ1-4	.	TGTGCCAGCAGCTTATTTGCGGTCACGGGGAATGAAAAACTGTTTTTT	CASSLFAVTGNEKLFF
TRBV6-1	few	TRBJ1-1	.	TGTGCCAGCAACTTAGTTTCCGACAGTGAAGCTTTCTTT	CASNLVSDSEAFF
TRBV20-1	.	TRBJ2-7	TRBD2	TGCAGTGCTAAAGTAGCGGGCTGCTACGAGCAGTACTTC	CSAKVAGCYEQYF
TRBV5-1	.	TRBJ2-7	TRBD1	TGCGCCAGCAGTATTCTGGGCGGGACAGGGAACGACGAGCAGTACTTC	CASSILGGTGNDEQYF
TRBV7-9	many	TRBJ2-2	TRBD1	TGTGCCAGCAGCCCCCGGGACAGGGGGAATACCGGGGAGCTGTTTTTT	CASSPRDRGNTGELFF
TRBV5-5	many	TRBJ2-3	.	TGTGCCAGCAGCTTGCCCCTGGATACCACAGATACGCAGTATTTT	CASSLPLDTTDTQYF
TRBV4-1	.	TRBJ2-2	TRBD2	TGCGCCAGCAGCCACGGACTAGCGTCCAGCGGGGAGCTGTTTTTT	CASSHGLASSGELFF
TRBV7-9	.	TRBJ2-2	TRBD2	TGTGCCAGCAGCTTGGGACTAGCTGCCGGGGAGCTGTTTTTT	CASSLGLAAGELFF
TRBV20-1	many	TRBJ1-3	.	TGCAGTGCTAGCCGAGACTCTGGAAACACCATATATTTT	CSASRDSGNTIYF
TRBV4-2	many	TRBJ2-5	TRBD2	TGTGCCAGCAGCCAAGCAAGCGGGAGGGCCTTCGGAGAGACCCAGTACTTC	CASSQASGRAFGETQYF
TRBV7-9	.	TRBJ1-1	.	TGTGCCAGCAGCCCAAGGGAGGGAAAAGGCACTGAAGCTTTCTTT	CASSPREGKGTEAFF
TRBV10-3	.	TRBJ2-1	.	TGTGCCATCAGGGATATCTCCTACAATGAGCAGTTCTTC	CAIRDISYNEQFF
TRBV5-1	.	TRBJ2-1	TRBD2	TGCGCCAGCAGCTTGTCGGGACTAGTAATACCCGACTCCTACAATGAGCAGTTCTTC	CASSLSGLVIPDSYNEQFF
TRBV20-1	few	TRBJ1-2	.	TGCAGTGCTAGAGACCAACCCGGACAGGGCTACACCTTC	CSARDQPGQGYTF
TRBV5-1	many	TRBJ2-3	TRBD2	TGCGCCAGCAGGGCCGGGACTAGCGTCTCTAGCACAGATACGCAGTATTTT	CASRAGTSVSSTDTQYF
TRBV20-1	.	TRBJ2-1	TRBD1	TGCAGTGCTAGCGGGACAGGGGGGGGCCATCTCTTC	CSASGTGGGHLF
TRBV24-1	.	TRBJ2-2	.	TGTGCCACCAGTGATTTGCGAATGGTCGGGGAGCTGTTTTTT	CATSDLRMVGELFF
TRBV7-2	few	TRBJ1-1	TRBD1	TGTGCCAGCAGTAGTACAGGGGGCCTTAGGGCTGAAGCTTTCTTT	CASSSTGGLRAEAFF
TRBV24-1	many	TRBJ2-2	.	TGTGCCACCAAGGCTAGCTCCACAACCGGGGAGCTGTTTTTT	CATKASSTTGELFF
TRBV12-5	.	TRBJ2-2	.	TGTGCTAGTGGGTTGGAGGCCGGGGAGCTGTTTTTT	CASGLEAGELFF
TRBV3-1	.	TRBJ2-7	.	TGTGCCAGCAGCCAATTAGGGCAGAACTACGAGCAGTACTTC	CASSQLGQNYEQYF
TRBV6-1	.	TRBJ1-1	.	TGTGCCAGCAGTGAATACCTGGGGCGACTAACTGAAGCTTTCTTT	CASSEYLGRLTEAFF
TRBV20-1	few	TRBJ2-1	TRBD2	TGCAGTGCTAGGATTAGCGGGAGGTGGTCCTACAATGAGCAGTTCTTC	CSARISGRWSYNEQFF
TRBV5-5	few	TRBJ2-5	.	TGTGCCAGCAGCTTGGGTCCAGGGGCCGCACAATCCCAGTACTTC	CASSLGPGAAQSQYF
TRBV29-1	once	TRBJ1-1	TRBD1	TGCAGCGTTGGCTCCGGGACAGGGGCTACTGAAGCTTTCTTT	CSVGSGTGATEAFF
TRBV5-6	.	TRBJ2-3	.	TGTGCCAGCAGCGCCTCCAGAAATACGCAGTATTTT	CASSASRNTQYF
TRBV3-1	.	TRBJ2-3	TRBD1	TGTGCCAGCACCTCGACAGGGAAGCCCACAGATACGCAGTATTTT	CASTSTGKPTDTQYF
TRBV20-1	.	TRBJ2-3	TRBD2	TGCAGTGCTAGAGATCGGAAGCTAGCGGGAGGGCTACCCACAGATACGCAGTATTTT	CSARDRKLAGGLPTDTQYF
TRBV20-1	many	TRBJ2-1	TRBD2	TGCAGTGCCGGGGGTCAGCGGGGGTACAATGAGCAGTTCTTC	CSAGGQRGYNEQFF
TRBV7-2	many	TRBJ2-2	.	TGTGCCAGCAGCCTGGTCTACACCGGGGAGCTGTTTTTT	CASSLVYTGELFF
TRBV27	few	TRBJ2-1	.	TGTGCCAGCAGTAGGACGGATTCCTACAATGAGCAGTTCTTC	CASSRTDSYNEQFF
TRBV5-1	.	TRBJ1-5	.	TGTGCCAGCAGCTTGGAGGGACGGAGCAATCAGCCCCAGCATTTT	CASSLEGRSNQPQHF
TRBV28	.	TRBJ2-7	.	TGTGCCAGCACCACTACGCACGGGACGGAGTACTTC	CASTTTHGTEYF
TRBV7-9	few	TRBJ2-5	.	TGTGCCAGCAACTGGGGGACCCAAGAGACCCAGTACTTC	CASNWGTQETQYF
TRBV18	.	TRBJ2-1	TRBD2	TGTGCCAGCTCATATAAATACCGGGACTACCTTACCCCTGAAAATGAGCAGTTCTTC	CASSYKYRDYLTPENEQFF
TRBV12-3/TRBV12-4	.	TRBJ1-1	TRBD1	TGTGCCAGCACCGCGGGACAGATGAACACTGAAGCTTTCTTT	CASTAGQMNTEAFF
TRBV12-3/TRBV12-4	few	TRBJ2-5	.	TGTGCCAGCAGAAGGGGCCTGAGGAGCCAAGAGACCCAGTACTTC	CASRRGLRSQETQYF
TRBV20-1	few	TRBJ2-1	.	TGCAGTGCTAGAGAGGAGGCCAAGAGATACAATGAGCAGTTCTTC	CSAREEAKRYNEQFF
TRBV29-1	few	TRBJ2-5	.	TGCAGCGTTGAACCCAAGGGGCAGGGTTTAGAGACCCAGTACTTC	CSVEPKGQGLETQYF
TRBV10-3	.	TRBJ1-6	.	TGTGCCATCAGCTGGACGCAAGAGGCCCTCCACTTT	CAISWTQEALHF
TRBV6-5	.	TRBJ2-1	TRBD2	TGTGCCAGCAGTTACTCGTCGGGACTAGCGTACTATGAGCAGTTCTTC	CASSYSSGLAYYEQFF
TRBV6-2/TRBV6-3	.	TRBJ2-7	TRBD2	TGTGCCAGCACCCAAGACAGCGGGAGTGGGACCTACGAGCAGTACTTC	CASTQDSGSGTYEQYF
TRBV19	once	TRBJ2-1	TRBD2	TGTGCCAGTAGTCCCGCTTTACAAGCGGGAGGGCTGGGGCAGTTCTTC	CASSPALQAGGLGQFF
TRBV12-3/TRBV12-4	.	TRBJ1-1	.	TGTGCCGGTGGGCGGGGAGGAACTGAAGCTTTCTTT	CAGGRGGTEAFF
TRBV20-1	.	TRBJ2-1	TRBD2	TGCAGTGCTAGAGATCCCCCGGGTAGCGGGGTGGGTGAGCAGTTCTTC	CSARDPPGSGVGEQFF
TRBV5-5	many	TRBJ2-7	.	TGTGCCAGCAGCAAGGCCGACGAGCAGTACTTC	CASSKADEQYF
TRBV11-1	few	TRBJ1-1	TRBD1	TGTGCCAGCAGCCGCCATCCGGGACAGGGACTTTCGTACACTGAAGCTTTCTTT	CASSRHPGQGLSYTEAFF
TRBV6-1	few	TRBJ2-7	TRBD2	TGTGCCAGCAGTCGAGGACTAGCGGGGGAGACCTACGAGCAGTACTTC	CASSRGLAGETYEQYF
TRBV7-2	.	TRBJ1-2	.	TGTGCCAGCAGCCTCAAATTAGGTGGCTACACCTTC	CASSLKLGGYTF
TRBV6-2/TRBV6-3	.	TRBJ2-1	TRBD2	TGTGCCAGCAGTCAGCTTAGCGGGAGGGCCGGCAATGAGCAGTTCTTC	CASSQLSGRAGNEQFF
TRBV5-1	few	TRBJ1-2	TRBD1	TGCGCCAGCAGCTTACAGGACAGGGGATCTAACTATGGCTACACCTTC	CASSLQDRGSNYGYTF